The T cell receptor beta chain under discussion was sequenced for a study of blood T cell repertoires in COVID-19. Some clones are missing from TCRdb's copy, which holds only in-frame ones; the method was immunoSEQ multiplex PCR. This sample has around 200,000 clones; roughly four fifths occur once, and the top ten carry about an eighth. This clone was counted between two and nine times. This receptor was taken from a man aged 30-40 years with active or convalescent COVID-19. The specimen sequenced was peripheral blood.

The CDR3 coding sequence is TGTGCCAGCAGCCCCGGGAATACTGGAAACACCATATATTTT. It specifies CASSPGNTGNTIYF. J is TRBJ1-3 and V is TRBV6-6; D not certain. The CDR3 is made up of 14 amino acids. Germline V gene data show CDR1 as MNHNY and CDR2 as SVGAGI (reference sequence). Trimming stripped 6 bases from V and 2 bases from J, with 11 bases between.